The 9 T cell receptor beta chains below were found in one sample sequenced in a study of blood T cell repertoires in COVID-19. Sequencing was performed with immunoSEQ multiplex PCR; in TCRdb, only in-frame clones are kept and a portion is missing. The profile shows around 120,000 clones, nearly 90% of them singletons. Specimen: peripheral blood. These receptor sequences come from a woman aged 55-69 years with COVID-19, enrolled during active disease.

The chain carries TRBV18 and TRBJ2-3; D ambiguous. Trimming pared 0 bases from V and 0 bases from J, leaving 4 bases between. CDR1 and CDR2 (germline): KGHSH, LQKENI. The CDR3 consists of 14 residues. The chain's CDR3 is CASSPPISTDTQYF. The CDR3 region has the DNA TGTGCCAGCTCACCACCCATCAGCACAGATACGCAGTATTTT.

The V call is TRBV2, the J call TRBJ2-7, with D perhaps TRBD1 (5 bases). The CDR3 runs to 13 residues. V lost 4 bases, J lost 7 bases, and 14 bases lay in between. Germline CDR1 SNHLY, CDR2 FYNNEI. The CDR3 DNA sequence: TGTGCCAGCAGTGTATCAGGGTTCGGGGAGCAGTACTTC. Translating it yields CASSVSGFGEQYF.

This chain links TRBV15 with TRBJ2-2; D perhaps matches TRBD1 (5 bases). Trimming pared 2 bases from V and 0 bases from J, leaving 10 bases between. In germline, CDR1 is LNHNV, CDR2 YYDKDF (reference sequence). This CDR3 has 16 residues. CDR3 sequence reads: CATSRQGRSNTGELFF. The CDR3 DNA sequence: TGTGCCACCAGCAGACAGGGCAGGTCGAACACCGGGGAGCTGTTTTTT.

The gene calls are TRBV7-9 and TRBJ1-1; D remains unclear. Trimming shortened V by 5 bases and J by 4 bases, and 11 bases separated the two germline ends. The CDR3 has 13 amino acids. The germline CDR1 and CDR2 sequences are SEHNR and FQNEAQ (reference sequence). The CDR3 sequence: CASSPPRITEAFF. CDR3 coding DNA: TGTGCCAGCAGCCCCCCGCGGATCACTGAAGCTTTCTTT.

The chain couples TRBV18 to TRBJ1-2; 9 bases align to TRBD1. This CDR3 is 16 amino acids long. J gave up 4 bases and V 3 bases, and 9 bases lay outside the gene matches. The V gene's germline CDR1 is KGHSH and CDR2 LQKENI. CDR3 region: CASSPTTGGGSYGYTF. In DNA, the CDR3 is TGTGCCAGCTCACCGACTACAGGGGGCGGTAGCTATGGCTACACCTTC.

The rearrangement uses TRBV15 and TRBJ2-5; 8 nucleotides line up with TRBD1. The length of the CDR3 is 15 residues. The trim removed 0 bases at V and 6 bases at J, leaving 6 bases unmatched. CDR1 is LNHNV, CDR2 YYDKDF, per germline (reference sequence). CDR3 residues: CATSREGQGLKTQYF. CDR3 DNA: TGTGCCACCAGCAGAGAAGGACAGGGTTTAAAGACCCAGTACTTC.

The V gene is TRBV30, the J gene TRBJ2-7; tentatively, D is TRBD2 (6 bases). Trimming took off 4 bases at V and 0 bases at J, with 13 bases between the two ends. The CDR3 totals 14 residues. Germline V gene sequence: CDR1 GTSNPN, CDR2 SVGIG (reference sequence). CDR3 loop: CAWNRGSPSYEQYF. CDR3 DNA: TGTGCCTGGAACCGGGGGAGCCCCTCCTACGAGCAGTACTTC.

This clone was detected a few times. This chain joins TRBV7-9 and TRBJ2-3; possible D gene TRBD1, 5 bases. CDR1 is SEHNR, CDR2 FQNEAQ, per germline (reference sequence). Trimming took off 5 bases at V and 7 bases at J, with 13 bases between the two ends. The CDR3 has 13 residues. The CDR3 DNA follows: TGTGCCAGCAGCCCCCCCAGGGTGAATACGCAGTATTTT. This sequence encodes CASSPPRVNTQYF.

The chain joins TRBV5-1 to TRBJ2-2; 9 bases fit TRBD1. This CDR3 is 14 amino acids long. Germline V gene lookup returns CDR1 SGHRS and CDR2 YFSETQ. With 4 bases clipped from V and 7 bases from J, the junction kept 5 bases outside the gene matches. The CDR3 reads CASSAGQGDGELFF. The CDR3 DNA follows: TGCGCCAGCAGCGCGGGACAGGGAGACGGGGAGCTGTTTTTT.